Below, one T cell receptor (beta chain) is given with its context. This clonotype was detected only a few times. There is no known antigen for this receptor. Base qualities are not provided; no much larger clone lies one nucleotide away. This entry is derived from a study of T-cell reconstitution after alpha-beta-depleted transplantation in children (dated by TCRdb to 2016 to 2017). Study-wide context: T-cell immune reconstitution after TCRalphabeta/CD19-depleted allogeneic hematopoietic cell transplantation in children was quantitatively tracked in the study by means of TCR repertoire profiling.

Here is what the overall study found, with its caveats: Apparently early alphabetaT-cell count recovery about two months after transplant reportedly relied on only several hundred rapidly expanded clones derived from non-depleted graft cells. In some patients, the high TCRbeta diversity seen at day 60 was put down to recipient T cells and intrathymic progenitors that had survived conditioning. Hyperexpanded clone frequencies declined over subsequent months; after one year, T-cell counts and TCRbeta diversity were mostly attributed to newly produced T cells.

The treatment or condition label, as the study defines it: allogeneic hematopoietic cell transplantation with graft depleted of TCRalphabeta T cells and CD19 B cells. The transplant recipients were children given TCRalphabeta/CD19-depleted allogeneic hematopoietic cell grafts. Library preparation employed PCR. Sequencing was carried out with an Illumina HiSeq 2500. Molecular barcoding was employed in the preparation of TCR libraries, with unique molecular identifiers being used to normalize TCRbeta repertoire quantification. TCRdb applied fastp at Q25 and MiXCR to the public reads, then kept only in-frame beta chains. Identical CDR3 proteins give one entry, which carries the most common genes and DNA. The sample contains some 87,000 distinct CDR3 sequences, around a sixth of them found a single time. The ten largest make up roughly 21% of the sample. Trimming at the junction amounts to 4 bases on V and 2 bases on J, and the germline ends lie 15 bases apart. CDR1 and CDR2, looked up from the germline V gene, are SGHDT and YYEEEE. The CDR3 covers 15 residues, taking in both the cysteine and the phenylalanine. The only DNA kept is the CDR3, 45 bases in frame from the first base.

The sample consisted of PBMCs, mostly from graft donor cells, taken 180 days after TCRalphabeta/CD19-depleted stem cell transplant. The sequence was collected from a male patient aged 2-10 years who had a stem cell transplant for acute lymphoblastic leukemia, so the T cells may come from the graft donor. The chain joins TRBV5-6 to TRBJ1-1; no D gene is confidently identified. CDR3 sequence: CASSATTRPNTEAFF. The DNA reads TGTGCCAGCAGCGCGACGACACGGCCCAACACTGAAGCTTTCTTT.